The 16 T cell receptor beta chains below come from one sample, sequenced in a study of blood T cell repertoires in COVID-19. This table comes from immunoSEQ multiplex PCR, and its TCRdb copy is limited to in-frame clones, with some not included. The sample lists some 250,000 clones, around 87% occurring once. The sample taken for sequencing was peripheral blood. Source of these receptors: a woman between 55 and 75 years old with COVID-19, enrolled during active disease.

This clone was found once. The V call is TRBV6-2 or TRBV6-3, the J call TRBJ1-4, with D uncertain. V lost 1 base to trimming and J lost 7 bases, with 13 bases between them. There are 15 residues in the CDR3. The germline CDR1 and CDR2 sequences are MNHEY and SVGEGT. The CDR3 protein is CASSYYGGNSEKLFF. The CDR3 nucleotides are TGTGCCAGCAGTTACTACGGAGGCAATAGTGAAAAACTGTTTTTT.

This chain uses TRBV28 with TRBJ1-1, with D perhaps TRBD1 (6 bases). V was shortened by 6 bases and J by 1 base, with 12 bases between the two germline ends. Germline-derived CDR1 and CDR2 are MDHEN and SYDVKM. The CDR3 covers 14 residues. The CDR3 coding sequence is TGTGCCAGCAGCCTGGGACACCGGAACACTGAAGCTTTCTTT. This gives the protein CASSLGHRNTEAFF.

The rearrangement links TRBV29-1 to TRBJ2-7, with TRBD2 matching over 14 bases. Germline CDR1 is SQVTM and CDR2 is ANQGSEA. J lost 4 bases, V lost 4 bases, and 6 bases had no gene match. The CDR3 loop spans 15 amino acids. The CDR3, as DNA: TGCAGCGTTGGGGGGACTAGCGGGAGTGGGTACGAGCAGTACTTC. The encoded protein is CSVGGTSGSGYEQYF.

The V call is TRBV5-5, the J call TRBJ2-6; D uncertain. Deletions cut 6 bases from V and 0 bases from J, with 13 bases between. The CDR3 is 16 amino acids. Germline loops: CDR1 SGHKS, CDR2 YYEKEE (reference sequence). The CDR3 loop is CASNPEPRSGANVLTF. DNA for the CDR3: TGTGCCAGCAACCCAGAACCCCGCTCTGGGGCCAACGTCCTGACTTTC.

The genes are TRBV3-1 (or the pseudogene TRBV3-2) and TRBJ1-2; 9 bases line up with TRBD1. Germline CDR1 reads LGHDT; CDR2 reads YNNKEL (reference sequence). V lost 4 bases, J lost 4 bases, and 10 bases stayed unmatched. The CDR3 runs to 16 residues. The CDR3 region has the DNA TGTGCCAGCAGCCTATCCGGGACAGGGTTCTTCTATGGCTACACCTTC. Translated, it gives CASSLSGTGFFYGYTF.

This chain connects TRBV7-8 to TRBJ2-3, with 7 bases that match TRBD1. Looked up from germline, CDR1 is SGHVS and CDR2 is FQNEAQ. CDR3 length equals 16 residues. V trimming: 5 bases; J trimming: 0 bases; junction bases outside the gene matches: 8. This CDR3 is CASSQWDSPSTDTQYF. The CDR3 nucleotides are TGTGCCAGCAGCCAATGGGACAGCCCTAGCACAGATACGCAGTATTTT.

This sequence joins TRBV7-3 and TRBJ2-1; 8 nucleotides match TRBD1. The CDR3 covers 15 residues. The ends lost 5 bases at V and 7 bases at J; junction bases unmatched: 10. The germline gives CDR1 SGHTA, CDR2 FQGTGA. The CDR3 is CASSPRTGNLNEQFF. CDR3 in DNA: TGTGCCAGCAGCCCGCGGACAGGGAATCTAAATGAGCAGTTCTTC.

This sequence joins TRBV29-1 and TRBJ2-7, with TRBD2 matching 9 bases. CDR1 is SQVTM and CDR2 is ANQGSEA in the germline V gene. The V segment lost 6 bases and the J segment 3 bases; nucleotides outside the gene matches: 9. This CDR3 is 14 amino acids long. The CDR3 nucleotides read TGCAGCGTCTCAGCGGGAGGAAGGTTCTACGAGCAGTACTTC. Protein: CSVSAGGRFYEQYF.

Remarks on this clone: The same CDR3 arises from other DNA sequences in this sample as well. The chain joins TRBV27 to TRBJ1-5; no clear D. The germline V gene has CDR1 MNHEY and CDR2 SMNVEV (reference sequence). CDR3 size: 14 residues. Trimming shortened V by 0 bases and J by 0 bases, and 3 bases separated the two germline ends. The CDR3 bases are TGTGCCAGCAGTTTATCCGGTAGCAATCAGCCCCAGCATTTT. It is translated as CASSLSGSNQPQHF.

The chain couples TRBV29-1 to TRBJ2-3; 9 nucleotides align to TRBD1. Germline lookup yields CDR1 SQVTM and CDR2 ANQGSEA. With 6 bases clipped from V and 1 base from J, the junction kept 2 bases outside the gene matches. CDR3 length equals 13 residues. The CDR3: CSVTGGGTDTQYF. CDR3 nucleotide sequence: TGCAGCGTCACAGGGGGCGGCACAGATACGCAGTATTTT.

This clone has at least ten counts. The rearrangement links TRBV28 to TRBJ1-5; no clear D. The V end was cut by 5 bases, the J end by 2 bases, with 10 bases between. Germline V gene sequence: CDR1 MDHEN, CDR2 SYDVKM. This CDR3 comprises 14 residues. The CDR3 bases are TGTGCCAGCAGTAGAGGGTTTGGCAATCAGCCCCAGCATTTT. Residues: CASSRGFGNQPQHF. Using reference TRBV28 and TRBJ1-5 for the parts outside the CDR3, the full variable domain is DVKVTQSSRYLVKRTGEKVFLECVQDMDHENMFWYRQDPGLGLRLIYFSYDVKMKEKGDIPEGYSVSREKKERFSLILESASTNQTSMYLCASSRGFGNQPQHFGDGTRLSIL.

The J gene is TRBJ1-5, the V gene TRBV6-5, with a tentative D call TRBD1 (6 bases). Germline-derived CDR1 and CDR2 are MNHEY and SVGAGI. V was pared by 5 bases and J by 1 base, with 12 bases between. The CDR3 loop spans 15 amino acids. CDR3 sequence reads: CASSPDRFSNQPQHF. DNA of the CDR3: TGTGCCAGCAGTCCCGACAGGTTCAGCAATCAGCCCCAGCATTTT.

The chain carries TRBV6-6 and TRBJ2-5, with D tentatively TRBD1 (6 bases). CDR1 is MNHNY and CDR2 is SVGAGI in the germline V gene (reference sequence). CDR3 length equals 14 residues. V shed 2 bases and J shed 2 bases, with 9 bases lying between them. The CDR3 DNA is TGTGCCAGCAGTTACCCAGGACAGCAAGAGACCCAGTACTTC. Its protein is CASSYPGQQETQYF.

Here the CDR3 reads CASSSIGLLHGYTF. The CDR3 nucleotides are TGCGCCAGCAGCTCGATTGGGCTCTTGCATGGCTACACCTTC. The chain combines TRBV5-1 with TRBJ1-2; D is unclear. The CDR3 spans 14 residues. Between the trimmed V and J ends, which lost 3 bases and 6 bases, there was a span of 15 bases. From germline, CDR1 is SGHRS and CDR2 YFSETQ. The variable domain in full, completed from reference TRBV5-1 and TRBJ1-2, reads KAGVTQTPRYLIKTRGQQVTLSCSPISGHRSVSWYQQTPGQGLQFLFEYFSETQRNKGNFPGRFSGRQFSNSRSEMNVSTLELGDSALYLCASSSIGLLHGYTFGSGTRLTVV.

The J gene is TRBJ2-3, the V gene TRBV7-8; TRBD1 agrees at 10 bases. Germline values: CDR1 SGHVS, CDR2 FQNEAQ. The CDR3 covers 17 residues. The V gene end was trimmed by 5 bases and the J gene end by 2 bases; junction bases not matched to a gene: 10. CDR3 residues: CASSLSDRGHVTDTQYF. CDR3 in DNA: TGTGCCAGCAGCCTATCAGACAGGGGGCATGTCACAGATACGCAGTATTTT.

The chain links TRBV10-3 to TRBJ1-1, with D tentatively TRBD1 (6 bases). Germline CDR1 is ENHRY and CDR2 is SYGVKD. The V end lost 6 bases, the J end lost 4 bases, and 18 bases lay between the germline ends. CDR3 length: 15 residues. The CDR3 loop is CAIRQRGGAGTEAFF. The CDR3 bases are TGTGCCATCAGACAAAGGGGGGGGGCTGGCACTGAAGCTTTCTTT.